Presented here are 22 T cell receptor beta chains from one specimen sequenced in a study of radiation and T cells in renal cell carcinoma. Using immunoSEQ multiplex PCR, the repertoire was profiled, and TCRdb retains in-frame clones only, with some absent. The sample carries some 95,000 clones, 86% recorded once. The time point denotes: baseline pretreatment blood. The treatment was: 15 Gy SBRT to primary tumor, nephrectomy 4 weeks later. Source: blood, taken from a patient whose treatment included radiotherapy and nephrectomy. These receptors were taken from a man in his fifties with renal cell carcinoma.

The chain combines TRBV10-1 with TRBJ2-1; the match to TRBD2 covers 12 bases. CDR3 length: 15 amino acids. CDR1 is WNHNN, CDR2 SYGVQD, per germline (reference sequence). The J segment lost 9 bases and the V segment lost 0 bases, leaving 3 bases of the junction unmatched. The CDR3 DNA is TGCGCCAGCAGTGAGTCTGGACTAGCGGGACTTGAGCAGTTCTTC. Its translation is CASSESGLAGLEQFF.

This rearrangement joins TRBV15 to TRBJ2-3; D is perhaps TRBD2 (6 bases). V lost 5 bases and J lost 6, with 24 bases in between. The CDR3 extends over 17 amino acids. Germline-derived CDR1 and CDR2 are LNHNV and YYDKDF (reference sequence). The CDR3 loop reads CATSPRGSGVGRDTQYF. The CDR3 bases are TGTGCCACCAGCCCCCGGGGGTCAGGTGTTGGTCGGGATACGCAGTATTTT.

The gene calls are TRBV7-9 and TRBJ1-6; perhaps TRBD1 as D (5 bases). Germline values: CDR1 SEHNR, CDR2 FQNEAQ (reference sequence). This CDR3 spans 14 amino acids. Between the trimmed V and J ends, which lost 3 bases and 3 bases, there was a span of 6 bases. Here the CDR3 DNA reads TGTGCCAGCAGCTTGCAGGGCTATAATTCACCCCTCCACTTT. Its protein product is CASSLQGYNSPLHF.

The CDR3 DNA is TGTGCCAGCAGGGGACAGGGGGCGTTTGCAACTAATGAAAAACTGTTTTTT. Its protein product is CASRGQGAFATNEKLFF. This chain joins TRBV2 and TRBJ1-4, with TRBD1 matching 12 bases. The CDR3 is 17 amino acids. The V and J ends lost 6 bases and 0 bases, in that order; junction bases with no gene match: 5. Germline V gene lookup returns CDR1 SNHLY and CDR2 FYNNEI.

This chain connects TRBV5-1 to TRBJ2-1; the D gene is possibly TRBD2 (6 bases). The V gene lost 3 bases and the J gene lost 2 bases, with 12 bases spanning the gap. In germline, CDR1 is SGHRS, CDR2 YFSETQ. This CDR3 is built from 15 residues. The CDR3 bases are TGCGCCAGCAGCTACCCGGGGGAACCCTACAATGAGCAGTTCTTC. Its translation: CASSYPGEPYNEQFF.

The chain carries TRBV7-3 and TRBJ2-1, with D unresolved. There are 14 residues in the CDR3. CDR1 SGHTA and CDR2 FQGTGA come from the germline V gene. V lost 6 bases, J lost 0 bases, and 9 bases lay in between. CDR3 nucleotide sequence: TGTGCCAGCAGTCGTCAGTTCTCCTACAATGAGCAGTTCTTC. Amino acid sequence: CASSRQFSYNEQFF.

V gene TRBV2 combines with J gene TRBJ2-3, with D possibly TRBD1 on 5 matching bases. The germline gives CDR1 SNHLY, CDR2 FYNNEI. The CDR3 extends over 14 amino acids. The V gene lost 1 base and the J gene lost 3 bases, with 8 bases spanning the gap. The chain's CDR3 is CASSEEAGTDTQYF. The DNA for the CDR3 is TGTGCCAGCAGTGAAGAGGCAGGGACAGATACGCAGTATTTT.

The chain recombines TRBV2 with TRBJ2-2, with 8 nucleotides matching TRBD2. J gave up 4 bases and V 7 bases, and 2 bases lay outside the gene matches. CDR1 is SNHLY, CDR2 FYNNEI, per germline. This CDR3 spans 13 amino acids. CDR3 region: CASKRESTGELFF. The CDR3 coding sequence is TGTGCCAGCAAGCGGGAGAGCACCGGGGAGCTGTTTTTT.

V usage is TRBV5-5 and J usage is TRBJ1-2; 9 nucleotides agree with TRBD1. V trimming: 0 bases; J trimming: 2 bases; junction bases outside the gene matches: 2. The germline CDR1 and CDR2 sequences are SGHKS and YYEKEE (reference sequence). The CDR3 spans 15 residues. The DNA of the CDR3 is TGTGCCAGCAGCTTGGAGGGACAGGGAAACTATGGCTACACCTTC. As protein: CASSLEGQGNYGYTF.

This clone turned up a few times. This sequence joins TRBV5-1 and TRBJ1-1; TRBD1 agrees at 8 bases. The CDR3 runs 13 residues. Germline lookup yields CDR1 SGHRS and CDR2 YFSETQ. V gave up 4 bases and J gave up 4 bases; unmatched junction bases: 3. The CDR3 coding sequence is TGCGCCAGCAGCAAAACAGGGGGCACTGAAGCTTTCTTT. This gives the protein CASSKTGGTEAFF.

V usage is TRBV28 and J usage is TRBJ2-3, with TRBD1 matching 8 bases. This CDR3 region has 14 residues. With V trimmed by 8 bases and J by 2 bases, 6 bases remained unmatched. From germline, CDR1 is MDHEN and CDR2 SYDVKM. As DNA, the CDR3 is TGTGCCAGCCTCGGGACAGGACTCACAGATACGCAGTATTTT. It encodes CASLGTGLTDTQYF. The full variable domain, completed using reference TRBV28 and TRBJ2-3, is DVKVTQSSRYLVKRTGEKVFLECVQDMDHENMFWYRQDPGLGLRLIYFSYDVKMKEKGDIPEGYSVSREKKERFSLILESASTNQTSMYLCASLGTGLTDTQYFGPGTRLTVL.

In the case of this clone: One end of the junction fails to match germline, which may point to a read error. V and J are TRBV7-7 and TRBJ2-1; TRBD2 agrees at 10 bases. The germline V gene has CDR1 SSHAT and CDR2 FNYEAQ (reference sequence). The CDR3 spans 14 residues. CDR3 region: CASSLTSGKGEQFF. In DNA form, the CDR3 reads TGTGCTAGCAGCCTTACTAGCGGGAAGGGTGAGCAGTTCTTC.

The chain has TRBV6-6 and TRBJ2-1, with a possible D match to TRBD2 (6 bases). Germline values: CDR1 MNHNY, CDR2 SVGAGI (reference sequence). The CDR3 contains 12 residues. V lost 7 bases, J lost 8 bases, and 12 bases lay in between. CDR3 in DNA: TGTGCCAGCACCGATAGCGGCTATGAGCAGTTCTTC. This sequence encodes CASTDSGYEQFF.

In its sample, this clone was seen once. The gene calls are TRBV18 and TRBJ2-2; TRBD2 might be the D (6 bases). The ends were cut back, 6 bases at V and 4 bases at J, with 21 bases in the middle. This CDR3 has 17 amino acids. CDR1 and CDR2 (germline): KGHSH, LQKENI. As DNA, the CDR3 is TGTGCCAGCTCTACCGGCTCATCGGCGGGGTTCACCGGGGAGCTGTTTTTT. This translates into CASSTGSSAGFTGELFF.

The chain employs TRBV28 and TRBJ2-5; D remains ambiguous. The germline V and J ends were trimmed by 2 bases and 2 bases, with 9 bases remaining between them. Germline lookup yields CDR1 MDHEN and CDR2 SYDVKM. The CDR3 runs to 14 residues. The CDR3 coding sequence is TGTGCCAGCAGTTTACGACGGAAACAAGAGACCCAGTACTTC. This gives the protein CASSLRRKQETQYF.

V usage is TRBV6-5 and J usage is TRBJ2-3; D remains unclear. V lost 5 bases, J lost 7 bases, and 7 bases lay in between. The CDR3 sequence is 11 residues long. Looked up from germline, CDR1 is MNHEY and CDR2 is SVGAGI. CDR3 bases: TGTGCCAGCAGTGAAACCTATACGCAGTATTTT. Its protein is CASSETYTQYF.

The J gene is TRBJ2-5, the V gene TRBV2, with TRBD2 as a possible D gene (6 bases). V lost 3 bases and J lost 1, with 12 bases in between. Germline CDR1 SNHLY, CDR2 FYNNEI. This CDR3 has 15 residues. The chain's CDR3 is CASSDGWGVQETQYF. The DNA of the CDR3 is TGTGCCAGCAGTGATGGGTGGGGGGTCCAAGAGACCCAGTACTTC.

This chain joins TRBV29-1 and TRBJ2-3; 9 bases are shared with TRBD2. The CDR3 contains 14 residues. Germline V lookup: CDR1 SQVTM, CDR2 ANQGSEA. The V gene end was trimmed by 3 bases and the J gene end by 5 bases; junction bases not matched to a gene: 6. This chain's CDR3 is CSVEGGRAIDTQYF. For the CDR3, the DNA is TGCAGCGTTGAGGGCGGGAGGGCCATAGATACGCAGTATTTT.

The V gene is TRBV5-1, the J gene TRBJ2-3; D possibly corresponds to TRBD1 (5 bases). CDR1 and CDR2 from the germline V gene are SGHRS and YFSETQ. Trimming cost V 4 bases and J 0 bases, with 12 bases left between them. The length of the CDR3 is 15 residues. CDR3 region: CASSGIGQSTDTQYF. The CDR3 nucleotides read TGCGCCAGCAGCGGGATTGGACAAAGCACAGATACGCAGTATTTT.

CDR3 coding DNA: TGCGCCAGCAGTCGCGACCAGCGAGGCTACACCTTC. It encodes CASSRDQRGYTF. This rearrangement joins TRBV23-1 to TRBJ1-2; D unresolved. TRBV23-1 is assigned to the ORF class and has an uncertain function. The length of the CDR3 is 12 residues. The germline V and J ends were trimmed by 4 bases and 8 bases, with 11 bases remaining between them.

The V call is TRBV15, the J call TRBJ1-3, with a tentative D call TRBD1 (5 bases). Per the germline V gene, CDR1 is LNHNV and CDR2 is YYDKDF (reference sequence). The CDR3 sequence is 15 residues long. The V and J ends lost 0 bases and 3 bases respectively, with 9 bases between them. The DNA for the CDR3 is TGTGCCACCAGCAGAGATTCAGGGATTGGAAACACCATATATTTT. It yields the protein CATSRDSGIGNTIYF.

The genes are TRBV11-3 and TRBJ2-1; TRBD2 matches 8 bases. Germline V gene sequence: CDR1 SGHNT, CDR2 YENEEA. V lost 3 bases, J lost 6 bases, and 10 bases stayed unmatched. The CDR3 has 16 amino acids. The CDR3: CASSLGLDIKGNEQFF. DNA of the CDR3: TGTGCCAGCAGCTTGGGACTAGACATCAAGGGCAATGAGCAGTTCTTC.